The 28 T cell receptor beta chains reported below all come from one sample, sequenced in a study of T cell repertoires in urothelial bladder cancer. The protocol was immunoSEQ multiplex PCR, while the TCRdb copy is restricted to in-frame clones and leaves out a portion. The sample gives over 10,000 clones, 60% to 75% of which show up once; 7% to 9.5% is in the top ten. Sequencing was done on a sample of tumor-infiltrating cells from bladder cancer. The receptors originated from a human donor with urothelial carcinoma.

This chain links TRBV5-6 with TRBJ2-5, with a weak D call TRBD2 (5 bases). Looked up from germline, CDR1 is SGHDT and CDR2 is YYEEEE. Trimming took off 0 bases at V and 5 bases at J, with 14 bases between the two ends. This CDR3 region has 15 residues. CDR3 nucleotide sequence: TGTGCCAGCAGCTTGGTTCTATACCCGGGGGAGACCCAGTACTTC. Amino acids: CASSLVLYPGETQYF. Filled out from reference TRBV5-6 and TRBJ2-5, the complete variable domain reads DAGVTQSPTHLIKTRGQQVTLRCSPKSGHDTVSWYQQALGQGPQFIFQYYEEEERQRGNFPDRFSGHQFPNYSSELNVNALLLGDSALYLCASSLVLYPGETQYFGPGTRLLVL.

The chain is built from TRBV25-1 and TRBJ2-1; 8 positions agree with TRBD2. CDR1 is MGHDK, CDR2 SYGVNS, per germline. The CDR3 covers 15 residues. V shed 4 bases, J shed 7 bases, and the junction held 9 bases outside the gene matches. The CDR3 nucleotides are TGTGCCAGCAGTGGTCCGGGACTAGTCCGAAATGAGCAGTTCTTC. Its protein product is CASSGPGLVRNEQFF.

The CDR3 DNA follows: TGCGCCAGCAGCCAGGGGGGGAACACTGAAGCTTTCTTT. Amino acids: CASSQGGNTEAFF. V gene TRBV4-1 combines with J gene TRBJ1-1; D possibly corresponds to TRBD1 (5 bases). CDR1 and CDR2 from the germline V gene are MGHRA and YSYEKL. The CDR3 is made up of 13 amino acids. The V end was cut by 3 bases, the J end by 1 base, with 6 bases between.

In nucleotides, the CDR3 is TGTGCCAGCCGTAGGCTAGCGGGGGGGAGCTCCTACAATGAGCAGTTCTTC. Translating it yields CASRRLAGGSSYNEQFF. The V gene is TRBV5-8, the J gene TRBJ2-1, with 12 bases lining up with TRBD2. With 7 bases clipped from V and 0 bases from J, the junction kept 8 bases outside the gene matches. This CDR3 spans 17 amino acids. Germline loops: CDR1 SGHTS, CDR2 YDEGEE.

The rearrangement uses TRBV2 and TRBJ1-2; no reliable D call. V lost 4 bases to trimming and J lost 5 bases, with 11 bases between them. The CDR3 runs 13 residues. CDR1 is SNHLY, CDR2 FYNNEI, per germline. The CDR3 DNA reads TGTGCCAGCAGTGGACGGATTGATTATGGCTACACCTTC. This gives the protein CASSGRIDYGYTF.

The V and J genes are TRBV29-1 and TRBJ2-5; D is unclear. Germline-derived CDR1 and CDR2 are SQVTM and ANQGSEA. The V end was cut by 4 bases, the J end by 0 bases, with 9 bases between. CDR3 length equals 13 residues. The CDR3 DNA reads TGCAGCGTTGCAGCTGGGTACCAAGAGACCCAGTACTTC. Translation gives CSVAAGYQETQYF.

This clone has just a few counts. This sequence joins TRBV2 and TRBJ1-6; 7 nucleotides line up with TRBD1. J gave up 9 bases and V 6 bases, and 5 bases lay outside the gene matches. CDR1 and CDR2 from the germline V gene are SNHLY and FYNNEI. The CDR3 consists of 13 residues. CDR3 protein: CASREGAGSPLHF. CDR3 nucleotide sequence: TGTGCCAGCAGGGAGGGGGCTGGTTCACCCCTCCACTTT.

This chain connects TRBV7-9 to TRBJ2-1; D uncertain. Per germline, CDR1 SEHNR and CDR2 FQNEAQ (reference sequence). The CDR3 is made up of 12 amino acids. Trimming removed 5 bases from V and 8 bases from J, with 10 bases in between. The CDR3 reads CASSLGGDEQFF. In DNA form, the CDR3 reads TGTGCCAGCAGCCTGGGTGGAGATGAGCAGTTCTTC.

The chain has TRBV4-2 and TRBJ2-1; 8 nucleotides match TRBD2. The CDR3 loop spans 15 amino acids. The germline CDR1 and CDR2 sequences are LGHNA and YNFKEQ. V was clipped by 6 bases and J by 6 bases; unmatched bases: 10. Written as DNA, the CDR3 is TGTGCCAGCAGATTGGGACTAGACCATCTCAATGAGCAGTTCTTC. This translates into CASRLGLDHLNEQFF.

The chain couples TRBV6-4 to TRBJ2-3; perhaps TRBD1 as D (5 bases). CDR3 length: 13 amino acids. Per germline, CDR1 MRHNA and CDR2 SNTAGT. V was cut by 2 bases and J by 5 bases, with 8 bases left in between. The DNA of the CDR3 is TGTGCCAGCAGTGACGGGGCCGGAGATACGCAGTATTTT. Translation gives CASSDGAGDTQYF.

The chain combines TRBV18 with TRBJ1-1; a weak D match, TRBD1 (6 bases). Per germline, CDR1 KGHSH and CDR2 LQKENI. V was cut by 3 bases and J by 2 bases, with 13 bases left in between. The CDR3 totals 15 residues. This chain's CDR3 is CASSPSRDTNTEAFF. In DNA, the CDR3 is TGTGCCAGCTCACCGTCCCGGGACACCAACACTGAAGCTTTCTTT.

J is TRBJ2-2 and V is TRBV5-1, with D uncertain. V lost 2 bases, J lost 4 bases, and 18 bases lay in between. CDR3 length: 17 amino acids. Germline assignment: CDR1 SGHRS and CDR2 YFSETQ. The CDR3 protein is CASSLGWGTSGTGELFF. As DNA, the CDR3 is TGCGCCAGCAGCTTAGGCTGGGGAACGTCGGGCACCGGGGAGCTGTTTTTT.

The chain carries TRBV7-2 and TRBJ1-2; 11 bases agree with TRBD1. The V segment lost 1 base and the J segment 6 bases; nucleotides outside the gene matches: 7. Germline CDR1 SGHTA, CDR2 FQGNSA. This CDR3 contains 16 residues. In DNA form, the CDR3 reads TGTGCCAGCAGCTTAGACACGAGGGACAGGGGGAATGGCTACACCTTC. It is translated as CASSLDTRDRGNGYTF.

Notes on this clone: Other DNA sequences in this specimen translate into the identical CDR3. This rearrangement joins TRBV9 to TRBJ1-1, with 9 bases aligning to TRBD1. With 3 bases clipped from V and 5 bases from J, the junction kept 8 bases outside the gene matches. This CDR3 has 15 amino acids. The germline V gene encodes CDR1 SGDLS and CDR2 YYNGEE. In nucleotides, the CDR3 is TGTGCCAGCAGCGCTTTCGGACAGGGGAGGACTGAAGCTTTCTTT. Translation gives CASSAFGQGRTEAFF.

This chain connects TRBV5-1 to TRBJ2-1, with 10 nucleotides matching TRBD2. Germline V gene sequence: CDR1 SGHRS, CDR2 YFSETQ. V dropped 0 bases and J dropped 8; count of bases not matched to a gene: 5. The CDR3 totals 15 residues. The CDR3 DNA reads as TGCGCCAGCAGCTTGGAAGCGGGGGGGCCCTATGAGCAGTTCTTC. Translated, it gives CASSLEAGGPYEQFF. Supplemented by reference TRBV5-1 and TRBJ2-1, the full variable domain reads KAGVTQTPRYLIKTRGQQVTLSCSPISGHRSVSWYQQTPGQGLQFLFEYFSETQRNKGNFPGRFSGRQFSNSRSEMNVSTLELGDSALYLCASSLEAGGPYEQFFGPGTRLTVL.

This clone was found a few times. The J gene is TRBJ1-2, the V gene TRBV20-1, with D possibly being TRBD1 (6 bases). Germline CDR1 DFQATT, CDR2 SNEGSKA (reference sequence). This CDR3 has 11 amino acids. V lost 7 bases, J lost 8 bases, and 14 bases lay in between. As DNA, the CDR3 is TGCAGTGGAAGGACAGAGTGGGGCTACACCTTC. This translates into CSGRTEWGYTF.

This clone was seen a handful of times. This sequence joins TRBV30 and TRBJ1-2, with D hard to call. V was shortened by 0 bases and J by 4 bases, with 9 bases between the two germline ends. Per the germline V gene, CDR1 is GTSNPN and CDR2 is SVGIG (reference sequence). The CDR3 is 13 residues long. The CDR3 sequence is CAWSVYESYGYTF. The CDR3 coding sequence is TGTGCCTGGAGTGTATATGAAAGCTATGGCTACACCTTC.

To note about this clone: This specimen includes other DNA sequences encoding the same CDR3. This chain links TRBV20-1 with TRBJ1-3; no definite D call. Trimming pared 6 bases from V and 4 bases from J, leaving 7 bases between. The germline V gene has CDR1 DFQATT and CDR2 SNEGSKA (reference sequence). The CDR3 is made up of 11 amino acids. Here the CDR3 DNA reads TGCAGTGCCCGTGGAGGAAACACCATATATTTT. Translated: CSARGGNTIYF.

The genes are TRBV4-1 and TRBJ2-4, with 9 bases lining up with TRBD1. Germline-derived CDR1 and CDR2 are MGHRA and YSYEKL. This CDR3 is built from 13 residues. Trimming cost V 3 bases and J 10 bases; bases outside gene matches: 4. The CDR3 sequence: CASSHRTGEIQYF. As DNA, the CDR3 is TGCGCCAGCAGCCATAGGACAGGGGAGATTCAGTACTTC.

The chain employs TRBV9 and TRBJ1-2; D gene ambiguous. Per the germline V gene, CDR1 is SGDLS and CDR2 is YYNGEE. The V and J ends lost 0 bases and 3 bases respectively, with 12 bases between them. This CDR3 is built from 15 residues. CDR3 protein: CASSVVSDGDYGYTF. The CDR3 DNA reads as TGTGCCAGCAGCGTAGTTTCGGACGGAGACTATGGCTACACCTTC.

The V gene is TRBV7-9, the J gene TRBJ2-7, with 8 bases lining up with TRBD2. CDR1 and CDR2 (germline): SEHNR, FQNEAQ (reference sequence). CDR3 length equals 15 residues. V shed 5 bases and J 2 bases; nucleotides not matched to a gene: 8. The CDR3 coding sequence is TGTGCCAGCAGCCACGTAGGACTAGCCCCCTACGAGCAGTACTTC. Translating it yields CASSHVGLAPYEQYF.

The chain recombines TRBV4-3 with TRBJ1-5; 8 bases match TRBD1. The CDR3 covers 18 residues. Per the germline V gene, CDR1 is LGHNA and CDR2 is YSLEER. V shed 0 bases, J shed 1 base, and the junction held 8 bases outside the gene matches. CDR3 sequence: CASSQDWPGGWSNQPQHF. CDR3 coding DNA: TGCGCCAGCAGCCAAGATTGGCCAGGGGGCTGGAGCAATCAGCCCCAGCATTTT.

This clone was counted between two and nine times. The CDR3 loop reads CASSGVRGGSEQYV. The DNA of the CDR3 is TGTGCCAGCAGTGGCGTGAGAGGGGGGAGCGAGCAGTACGTC. This chain uses TRBV6-1 with TRBJ2-7; D is possibly TRBD1 or TRBD2 (6 bases each). The CDR3 is 14 residues long. Germline CDR1 reads MNHNS; CDR2 reads SASEGT. V lost 4 bases to trimming and J lost 6 bases, with 16 bases between them.

V and J are TRBV11-3 and TRBJ2-7; 7 bases map to TRBD1. Trimming cost V 10 bases and J 3 bases; bases outside gene matches: 9. Germline V lookup: CDR1 SGHNT, CDR2 YENEEA. The CDR3 has 13 residues. CDR3 in amino acids: CATKGGRFYEQYV. For the CDR3, the DNA is TGTGCCACCAAAGGGGGCAGATTCTACGAGCAGTACGTC.

This clone has a single count. V usage is TRBV11-2 and J usage is TRBJ1-3, with unresolved D. Between the trimmed V and J ends, which lost 5 bases and 0 bases, there was a span of 20 bases. The CDR3 runs to 18 residues. Germline V gene lookup returns CDR1 SGHAT and CDR2 FQNNGV. The CDR3: CASSPQSAGAVSGNTIYF. The CDR3 DNA follows: TGTGCCAGCAGCCCTCAATCAGCGGGCGCGGTCTCTGGAAACACCATATATTTT.

The chain is built from TRBV19 and TRBJ1-4; 12 bases fit TRBD1. CDR1 is LNHDA and CDR2 is SQIVND in the germline V gene (reference sequence). The CDR3 extends over 16 amino acids. Trimming removed 8 bases from V and 1 base from J; junction bases left unmatched: 5. The CDR3 DNA sequence: TGTGCCAGTCACCGGGACAGGGGGCGAACTAATGAAAAACTGTTTTTT. Translated, it gives CASHRDRGRTNEKLFF.

V is TRBV5-1 and J is TRBJ2-5; 11 nucleotides align to TRBD2. This CDR3 is 17 amino acids long. V was clipped by 0 bases and J by 3 bases; unmatched bases: 7. Germline V gene data show CDR1 as SGHRS and CDR2 as YFSETQ. Written as DNA, the CDR3 is TGCGCCAGCAGCTTGGCCCTAGCGGGGGGCCTAGAAGAGACCCAGTACTTC. Encoded protein: CASSLALAGGLEETQYF. Using reference TRBV5-1 and TRBJ2-5 for the parts outside the CDR3, the full variable domain is KAGVTQTPRYLIKTRGQQVTLSCSPISGHRSVSWYQQTPGQGLQFLFEYFSETQRNKGNFPGRFSGRQFSNSRSEMNVSTLELGDSALYLCASSLALAGGLEETQYFGPGTRLLVL.

J is TRBJ2-7 and V is TRBV4-2; possibly TRBD1 for D (6 bases). The germline V gene encodes CDR1 LGHNA and CDR2 YNFKEQ. There are 14 residues in the CDR3. Trimming stripped 0 bases from V and 5 bases from J, with 11 bases between. This chain's CDR3 is CASSQDPGAHEQYF. The DNA for the CDR3 is TGTGCCAGCAGCCAAGACCCAGGGGCCCACGAGCAGTACTTC.